The 31 T cell receptor beta chains listed next were all sequenced from one sample in a study of T cell repertoires in ileal Crohn's disease. The repertoire was sequenced with immunoSEQ multiplex PCR; TCRdb's copy has only in-frame clones and lacks some. The sample consists of some 60,000 clones, 85% to 90% of them appearing once. Sample time point: neoterminal ileum biopsy at postoperative endoscopy, about 6 months after surgery. Sequenced input: ileal tissue. The receptor source for this set is an adult with Crohn's disease.

The gene calls are TRBV6-1 and TRBJ1-4; D is undetermined. This CDR3 has 11 residues. The germline gives CDR1 MNHNS, CDR2 SASEGT. V was pared by 8 bases and J by 7 bases, with 8 bases between. The CDR3, as DNA: TGTGCCAGCGGCCGTGTTGAAAAACTGTTTTTT. Residues: CASGRVEKLFF.

The chain combines TRBV7-2 with TRBJ1-2; 7 nucleotides align to TRBD1. V gave up 4 bases and J gave up 1 base; unmatched junction bases: 6. CDR1 SGHTA and CDR2 FQGNSA come from the germline V gene. CDR3 length equals 15 residues. The CDR3: CASSYAGTVNYGYTF. CDR3 sequence (DNA): TGTGCCAGCAGCTACGCCGGGACAGTTAACTATGGCTACACCTTC.

This clone has only one observation. The chain links TRBV4-1 to TRBJ1-6, with 7 nucleotides matching TRBD1. The V segment lost 3 bases and the J segment 10 bases; nucleotides outside the gene matches: 9. CDR3 length: 15 residues. The germline CDR1 and CDR2 sequences are MGHRA and YSYEKL. For the CDR3, the DNA is TGCGCCAGCAGCCACCTCGACAGGGTAGAATCACCCCTCCACTTT. This codes for CASSHLDRVESPLHF.

V gene TRBV27 combines with J gene TRBJ2-1; D is perhaps TRBD2 (6 bases). Germline CDR1 and CDR2: MNHEY and SMNVEV (reference sequence). The CDR3 sequence is 13 residues long. The V end lost 4 bases, the J end lost 11 bases, and 15 bases lay between the germline ends. The CDR3 DNA follows: TGTGCCAGCAGTTACCGGGACTCAGTCCAGCAGTTCTTC. The encoded protein is CASSYRDSVQQFF.

Here the CDR3 DNA reads TGCGCCAGCAGCCAAGAGTTAGCGATGAACTACAATGAGCAGTTCTTC. Its protein is CASSQELAMNYNEQFF. The chain combines TRBV4-3 with TRBJ2-1, with D perhaps TRBD2 (5 bases). V lost 0 bases, J lost 3 bases, and 12 bases lay in between. This CDR3 region has 16 residues. Germline assignment: CDR1 LGHNA and CDR2 YSLEER.

The chain recombines TRBV19 with TRBJ1-1, with TRBD1 identical over 7 bases. Germline CDR1 reads LNHDA; CDR2 reads SQIVND (reference sequence). The CDR3 is 12 residues long. Trimming removed 7 bases from V and 8 bases from J; junction bases left unmatched: 7. The DNA of the CDR3 is TGTGCCAGTATGGACAGGAAGATGGAAGCTTTCTTT. It specifies CASMDRKMEAFF.

J is TRBJ2-5 and V is TRBV7-7, with TRBD2 as a possible D gene (7 bases). Trimming left V 0 bases short and J 5 bases short, with 13 bases between. The CDR3 spans 15 residues. CDR1 is SSHAT, CDR2 FNYEAQ, per germline (reference sequence). The CDR3 DNA sequence: TGTGCCAGCAGCTTAGCGGGGGGGCAGGGGGAGACCCAGTACTTC. This codes for CASSLAGGQGETQYF.

The V gene is TRBV4-1, the J gene TRBJ2-3, with 10 nucleotides matching TRBD2. The V gene's germline CDR1 is MGHRA and CDR2 YSYEKL. The CDR3 sequence is 13 residues long. The V and J ends lost 0 bases and 12 bases, in that order; junction bases with no gene match: 3. This chain's CDR3 is CASSQEPSGRQYF. The CDR3 bases are TGCGCCAGCAGCCAAGAGCCTAGCGGGAGACAGTATTTT.

The gene calls are TRBV2 and TRBJ2-7; D remains unclear. Trimming removed 4 bases from V and 2 bases from J, with 9 bases in between. Germline V gene sequence: CDR1 SNHLY, CDR2 FYNNEI. CDR3 length: 13 residues. The CDR3 loop reads CASSGLPAYEQYV. The CDR3 nucleotides read TGTGCCAGCAGTGGACTGCCAGCCTACGAGCAGTACGTC.

This clone was counted once. This chain uses TRBV2 with TRBJ1-5; no clear D. CDR1 and CDR2 (germline): SNHLY, FYNNEI. CDR3 length equals 14 residues. V was trimmed by 2 bases and J by 5 bases, leaving 10 bases between them. In DNA, the CDR3 is TGTGCCAGCAGTGAATCTGCTAAATATCAGCCCCAGCATTTT. It is translated as CASSESAKYQPQHF.

J is TRBJ2-3 and V is TRBV5-4, with 7 bases aligning to TRBD2. This CDR3 is 15 amino acids long. J was trimmed by 6 bases and V by 4 bases; bases with no gene match: 11. In germline, CDR1 is SGHNT, CDR2 YYREEE (reference sequence). CDR3 sequence: CASSAVPGLLDTQYF. CDR3 nucleotide sequence: TGTGCCAGCAGCGCCGTCCCGGGACTATTGGATACGCAGTATTTT.

This chain joins TRBV5-1 and TRBJ1-2; D gene unclear. The V end lost 3 bases, the J end lost 4 bases, and 13 bases lay between the germline ends. The CDR3 sequence is 14 residues long. Germline CDR1 SGHRS, CDR2 YFSETQ. Here the CDR3 reads CASSSRINSYGYTF. The DNA for the CDR3 is TGCGCCAGCAGCTCGAGAATAAACAGCTATGGCTACACCTTC.

V usage is TRBV7-6 and J usage is TRBJ1-5; D is unresolved. The CDR3 loop spans 15 amino acids. The V gene lost 2 bases and the J gene lost 8 bases, with 16 bases spanning the gap. The germline V gene has CDR1 SGHVS and CDR2 FNYEAQ. The CDR3 region is CASSLSTVPFEPQHF. In DNA form, the CDR3 reads TGTGCCAGCAGCTTAAGTACGGTCCCCTTCGAGCCCCAGCATTTT.

The chain recombines TRBV13 with TRBJ1-2; 7 positions agree with TRBD1. The CDR3 runs to 14 residues. Trimming cost V 0 bases and J 7 bases; bases outside gene matches: 5. Germline V gene data show CDR1 as PRHDT and CDR2 as FYEKMQ (reference sequence). The CDR3 protein is CASSLGRGPVGYTF. CDR3 sequence (DNA): TGTGCCAGCAGCTTAGGAAGGGGGCCCGTTGGCTACACCTTC.

The chain carries TRBV4-2 and TRBJ1-1; TRBD1 matches 8 bases. Trimming cost V 6 bases and J 0 bases; bases outside gene matches: 9. Germline values: CDR1 LGHNA, CDR2 YNFKEQ. The CDR3 contains 16 residues. The CDR3 DNA sequence: TGTGCCAGCAGTGGACAGGGCGTTAGACTGAACACTGAAGCTTTCTTT. It specifies CASSGQGVRLNTEAFF.

The rearrangement joins TRBV2 to TRBJ2-3; D is undetermined. Germline CDR1 reads SNHLY; CDR2 reads FYNNEI. The CDR3 contains 13 residues. With 6 bases removed from V and 0 bases from J, the gap between germline ends came to 7 bases. In nucleotides, the CDR3 is TGTGCCAGCAGCCAGATCAGCACAGATACGCAGTATTTT. Translated: CASSQISTDTQYF.

The V call is TRBV5-1, the J call TRBJ1-1, with D uncertain. V was pared by 4 bases and J by 4 bases, with 17 bases between. CDR1 and CDR2 (germline): SGHRS, YFSETQ. The CDR3 runs 15 residues. The DNA for the CDR3 is TGCGCCAGCAGCCCGATGACCGGGTCGGGCACTGAAGCTTTCTTT. Its protein is CASSPMTGSGTEAFF.

The rearrangement uses TRBV19 and TRBJ1-5; D is unresolved. The CDR3 length is 14 residues. Trimming left V 3 bases short and J 7 bases short, with 13 bases between. Germline lookup yields CDR1 LNHDA and CDR2 SQIVND (reference sequence). This CDR3 is CASSILRPGQPQHF. The DNA for the CDR3 is TGTGCCAGTAGTATTTTGAGGCCGGGGCAGCCCCAGCATTTT. Together with reference TRBV19 and TRBJ1-5, the CDR3 gives the full variable domain: DGGITQSPKYLFRKEGQNVTLSCEQNLNHDAMYWYRQDPGQGLRLIYYSQIVNDFQKGDIAEGYSVSREKKESFPLTVTSAQKNPTAFYLCASSILRPGQPQHFGDGTRLSIL.

On this clone itself: Other DNA sequences in this specimen translate into the identical CDR3. The CDR3 sequence is CASSVGRYEQYF. Written as DNA, the CDR3 is TGTGCCAGCAGCGTGGGGAGATACGAGCAGTACTTC. The chain uses TRBV9 and TRBJ2-7; tentative D call: TRBD2 (5 bases). The length of the CDR3 is 12 residues. Trimming took off 2 bases at V and 4 bases at J, with 7 bases between the two ends. Per the germline V gene, CDR1 is SGDLS and CDR2 is YYNGEE. Filled out from reference TRBV9 and TRBJ2-7, the complete variable domain reads DSGVTQTPKHLITATGQRVTLRCSPRSGDLSVYWYQQSLDQGLQFLIQYYNGEERAKGNILERFSAQQFPDLHSELNLSSLELGDSALYFCASSVGRYEQYFGPGTRLTVT.

The chain combines TRBV30 with TRBJ1-1; no reliable D call. This CDR3 comprises 13 residues. Germline V gives CDR1 GTSNPN, CDR2 SVGIG (reference sequence). The V and J ends lost 2 bases and 1 base respectively, with 8 bases between them. The CDR3: CAWSFRSNTEAFF. CDR3 nucleotide sequence: TGTGCCTGGAGTTTCAGGTCGAACACTGAAGCTTTCTTT. The whole variable domain, remainder taken from reference TRBV30 and TRBJ1-1, is SQTIHQWPATLVQPVGSPLSLECTVEGTSNPNLYWYRQAAGRGLQLLFYSVGIGQISSEVPQNLSASRPQDRQFILSSKKLLLSDSGFYLCAWSFRSNTEAFFGQGTRLTVV.

V usage is TRBV7-3 and J usage is TRBJ2-1, with D perhaps TRBD1 (6 bases). The ends were cut back, 6 bases at V and 8 bases at J, with 17 bases in the middle. The CDR3 contains 14 residues. CDR1 SGHTA and CDR2 FQGTGA come from the germline V gene. The DNA of the CDR3 is TGTGCCAGCAGGCCAACCCGAACAGGGTATGAGCAGTTCTTC. It is translated as CASRPTRTGYEQFF.

V is TRBV5-4 and J is TRBJ1-6; perhaps TRBD1 as D (5 bases). This CDR3 is built from 14 residues. The V and J ends lost 0 bases and 8 bases respectively, with 9 bases between them. Germline assignment: CDR1 SGHNT and CDR2 YYREEE (reference sequence). DNA of the CDR3: TGTGCCAGCAGCTTGGTGGGGGAGGATTCACCCCTCCACTTT. Protein: CASSLVGEDSPLHF.

This sequence joins TRBV9 and TRBJ2-3, with 8 positions matching TRBD2. This CDR3 has 22 residues. Per germline, CDR1 SGDLS and CDR2 YYNGEE. V gave up 0 bases and J gave up 3 bases; unmatched junction bases: 24. The CDR3: CASSVEAGGWPGVVWGTDTQYF. Written as DNA, the CDR3 is TGTGCCAGCAGCGTAGAGGCGGGAGGATGGCCAGGCGTTGTATGGGGGACAGATACGCAGTATTTT.

The chain uses TRBV2 and TRBJ1-5; 7 nucleotides align to TRBD1. The CDR3 is made up of 15 amino acids. Per the germline V gene, CDR1 is SNHLY and CDR2 is FYNNEI. The junction had 7 bases not matched to a gene; V was cut back by 5 bases and J by 3 bases. Here the CDR3 reads CASSPGTAINQPQHF. DNA for the CDR3: TGTGCCAGCAGTCCCGGGACAGCGATCAATCAGCCCCAGCATTTT.

The CDR3 nucleotides are TGTGCCAGCAGTTTCCAGGACAGTGACGCTTTCTTT. Its translation: CASSFQDSDAFF. V usage is TRBV28 and J usage is TRBJ1-1; D might be TRBD1 (6 bases). CDR1 MDHEN and CDR2 SYDVKM come from the germline V gene. The V end was cut by 3 bases, the J end by 11 bases, with 13 bases between. The CDR3 covers 12 residues.

V and J are TRBV2 and TRBJ2-2; D perhaps matches TRBD2 (6 bases). V dropped 7 bases and J dropped 7 bases, with 16 bases sitting between them. This CDR3 region has 14 residues. CDR1 is SNHLY and CDR2 is FYNNEI in the germline V gene. The CDR3 is CASTPSGGLGELFF. Written as DNA, the CDR3 is TGTGCCAGCACCCCCAGCGGAGGGCTCGGGGAGCTGTTTTTT.

The V and J genes are TRBV7-3 and TRBJ2-3; 8 bases fit TRBD2. Germline V gives CDR1 SGHTA, CDR2 FQGTGA. CDR3 length: 15 residues. V dropped 6 bases and J dropped 1; count of bases not matched to a gene: 6. The CDR3 DNA is TGTGCCAGCAGTAAAGCGGGAGCGGGCACAGATACGCAGTATTTT. Encoded protein: CASSKAGAGTDTQYF.

This chain connects TRBV18 to TRBJ1-3, with unresolved D. This CDR3 spans 15 amino acids. V was cut by 4 bases and J by 0 bases, with 10 bases left in between. Germline CDR1 reads KGHSH; CDR2 reads LQKENI. CDR3 residues: CASSRSGSSGNTIYF. The CDR3 coding sequence is TGTGCCAGCTCACGAAGCGGGAGCTCTGGAAACACCATATATTTT.

The chain has TRBV9 and TRBJ2-1, with 7 bases matching TRBD2. V lost 0 bases, J lost 0 bases, and 3 bases stayed unmatched. Germline CDR1 is SGDLS and CDR2 is YYNGEE. This CDR3 spans 16 amino acids. Here the CDR3 reads CASSVGGGSSYNEQFF. The CDR3, as DNA: TGTGCCAGCAGCGTAGGGGGCGGGAGCTCCTACAATGAGCAGTTCTTC.

This clone appeared a single time. The chain uses TRBV5-1 and TRBJ2-1; the match to TRBD2 covers 8 bases. The CDR3 is 18 residues long. Germline values: CDR1 SGHRS, CDR2 YFSETQ. Trimming removed 0 bases from V and 1 base from J; junction bases left unmatched: 9. The CDR3 DNA sequence: TGCGCCAGCAGCTTGGCACTAGCGGCATTCCCATCCTACAATGAGCAGTTCTTC. It translates to CASSLALAAFPSYNEQFF.

The rearrangement links TRBV6-6 to TRBJ2-5, with 10 bases fitting TRBD1. The ends lost 7 bases at V and 5 bases at J; junction bases unmatched: 13. CDR1 and CDR2 from the germline V gene are MNHNY and SVGAGI (reference sequence). This CDR3 spans 16 amino acids. The CDR3 nucleotides are TGTGCCAGCAAGCCGACAGGGGGCTGGGGTTTGGAGACCCAGTACTTC. Translated: CASKPTGGWGLETQYF.